In this sample, the clone carrying this T cell receptor beta chain turned up many times. Antigen specificity is unknown. Time point here: newly diagnosed GD, antithyroid drugs for less than 3 months. Following extraction of RNA from PBMCs, that RNA was used to make the TCR library. The patient group derived from an endocrinology department in Xi'an, China. TCR beta libraries were built with iRepertoire HTBI primers and Arm-PCR of CDR3 regions. From the multiplex PCR reads, TCRdb called clonotypes with MiXCR, one entry per CDR3 protein. The sample carries 400,000 to 500,000 distinct CDR3 sequences, 14% to 15% recorded once. The record originates from a study of regulatory T cells in long-lasting Graves disease. The V gene lost 0 bases and the J gene lost 2 bases, with 8 bases spanning the gap. The CDR3 has 16 amino acids. Germline assignment: CDR1 SNHLY and CDR2 FYNNEI. Study observations and caveats: Among the persistent patients, thousands of public clonotypes were shared, more than the 950 to 1,000 shared among new patients.

These data also formed part of another study, on T cells in Graves' hyperthyroidism and ophthalmopathy. That source reports: Newly diagnosed hyperthyroidism patients aged 18 to 65 years had disease lasting under 2 months. Most clonotypes expanded in the thyroid (above 0.001) were also present in blood.

The chain has TRBV2 and TRBJ1-6; D is possibly TRBD1 (6 bases). The TCR was taken from a woman in her forties with Graves disease. The material sequenced was peripheral blood mononuclear cells (PBMCs), taken at new diagnosis, from a patient treated with antithyroid drugs. CDR3 region: CASSEAGGTYNSPLHF. In DNA, the CDR3 is TGTGCCAGCAGTGAAGCAGGGGGAACCTATAATTCACCCCTCCACTTT.